These T cell receptor beta chains were read from a single sample in a study of cytomegalovirus exposure and HLA in healthy donors. Measured with immunoSEQ multiplex PCR; TCRdb has only the in-frame clones, and not every one. In the table there are about 140,000 clones, more than 60% of which are singletons. Sequenced input: PBMCs. All receptors come from a woman aged 55-69 years in good health and CMV-seronegative. CDR3s include the opening cysteine and the closing phenylalanine or tryptophan. A D gene is named only where the DNA matches it firmly. The size field is filled for only some rows; it gives once, few, many or a size class.

V	D	J	size	DNA	CDR3
TRBV5-1	TRBD1	TRBJ2-3	NA	TGCGCCAGCAGCTTGGCTCAGGGGGCCTCCGATACGCAGTATTTT	CASSLAQGASDTQYF
TRBV19	NA	TRBJ1-1	NA	TGTGCCAGTAGTCTCTCACAGGGAGCCCCTGTGGCTTTCTTT	CASSLSQGAPVAFF
TRBV15	NA	TRBJ2-7	once	TGTGCCACCAGCAGAGTTGACACCTACGAGCAGTACTTC	CATSRVDTYEQYF
TRBV9	TRBD2	TRBJ2-5	NA	TGTGCCAGCAGCCCTCGACTAGCGGGGGGGCCAGAGACCCAGTACTTC	CASSPRLAGGPETQYF
TRBV7-9	NA	TRBJ2-1	few	TGTGCCAGCAGCTTACGGGTCAATGAGCAGTTCTTC	CASSLRVNEQFF
TRBV27	TRBD2	TRBJ2-1	few	TGTGCCAGCAGTTTCTCACGACTAGCGCGGGGTTTGCGAACTTACAATGAGCAGTTCTTC	CASSFSRLARGLRTYNEQFF
TRBV27	NA	TRBJ2-3	NA	TGTGCCAGCAGTTTATTGGGGACTGATACGCAGTATTTT	CASSLLGTDTQYF
TRBV6-1	TRBD1	TRBJ1-2	medium-sized	TGTGCCAGCAGTGAACCGGGACAGGGTCATGGCTACACCTTC	CASSEPGQGHGYTF
TRBV28	NA	TRBJ1-1	NA	TGTGCCAGCAGTCTCCATTCGAGCACTGAAGCTTTCTTT	CASSLHSSTEAFF
TRBV9	NA	TRBJ1-2	NA	TGTGCCAGCAGCTCCTCCTCTGGCTACACCTTC	CASSSSSGYTF
TRBV5-1	TRBD1	TRBJ2-7	NA	TGCGCCAGCAGCTGGGACAGGGAGGTTGGGCAGTACTTC	CASSWDREVGQYF
TRBV18	TRBD2	TRBJ2-7	NA	TGTGCCAGCTTCCAAGACAGCCCCGGGACTAGCGGGAGAGGTTCCCTCTACGAGCAGTACTTC	CASFQDSPGTSGRGSLYEQYF
TRBV28	TRBD1	TRBJ1-4	NA	TGTGCCACCGGGACAGGGGTCGGAAAACTGTTTTTT	CATGTGVGKLFF
TRBV7-8	TRBD1	TRBJ1-1	few	TGTGCCAGCAGCCAAGACCTGACAGGGGCTATGAACACTGAAGCTTTCTTT	CASSQDLTGAMNTEAFF
TRBV5-1	NA	TRBJ1-2	NA	TGCGCCAGCAGCTTGGAGGGGGTCGGATGGGATGGCTACACCTTC	CASSLEGVGWDGYTF
TRBV11-2	NA	TRBJ1-2	NA	TGTGCCAGCAGCTTAATACAGGGAAGAGGCTACACCTTC	CASSLIQGRGYTF
TRBV5-6	TRBD2	TRBJ2-1	NA	TGTGCCAGCAGCTTGGGACTAGCGGGAGACCATGAGCAGTTCTTC	CASSLGLAGDHEQFF
TRBV6-1	TRBD2	TRBJ2-7	NA	TGTGCCAGCAGTGAATGGGGGGGCTACGAGCAGTACTTC	CASSEWGGYEQYF
TRBV5-3	NA	TRBJ1-5	few	TGTGCCAGAAGCTTGGGCCAGGGTTACCAACTCAATCAGCCCCAGCATTTT	CARSLGQGYQLNQPQHF
TRBV15	NA	TRBJ1-2	NA	TGTGCCACCAGCACTGGGGCCCCCTCCCTTTTGGGTGGCTACACCTTC	CATSTGAPSLLGGYTF
TRBV13	NA	TRBJ1-2	once	TGTGCCAGCAGCCAAGAGGGAATCTATGGCTACACCTTC	CASSQEGIYGYTF
TRBV27	TRBD1	TRBJ2-7	NA	TGTGCCAACAGTTCACGGGACAGGATACTAACCTACGAGCAGTACTTC	CANSSRDRILTYEQYF
TRBV27	TRBD2	TRBJ2-1	NA	TGTGCCAGCAGTTTGGGAGGGGCCAACAATGAGCAGTTCTTC	CASSLGGANNEQFF
TRBV14	NA	TRBJ1-1	NA	TGTGCCAGCAGCCAAGTTCGGAACACTGAAGCTTTCTTT	CASSQVRNTEAFF
TRBV7-2	NA	TRBJ1-5	NA	TGTGCCAGCAGCTTCGCACAGAATCAGCCCCAGCATTTT	CASSFAQNQPQHF
TRBV29-1	NA	TRBJ1-1	once	TGCAGCGACCGACGGGGGAACACTGAAGCTTTCTTT	CSDRRGNTEAFF
TRBV5-1	NA	TRBJ2-3	NA	TGCGCCAGCAGCTTGCGTATCGGGGATACGCAGTATTTT	CASSLRIGDTQYF
TRBV11-1	NA	TRBJ1-1	few	TGTGCCAGCAGACTAGAGATCAGGGGAGATGCTTTCTTT	CASRLEIRGDAFF
TRBV7-5	NA	TRBJ1-5	NA	TGTGTCAGAAGCTCCCCGGGACAGAGATTCGAAAAGCCCCAGCATTTT	CVRSSPGQRFEKPQHF
TRBV19	NA	TRBJ1-3	NA	TGTGCCAGTAGAATCGAGGACTCCTCTGGAAACACCATATATTTT	CASRIEDSSGNTIYF
TRBV19	TRBD2	TRBJ2-3	few	TGTGCCAGTAGTATGCGGGGGGCCGAAGATACGCAGTATTTT	CASSMRGAEDTQYF
TRBV7-2	TRBD1	TRBJ1-2	NA	TGTGCCAGCAGCAGAACCCGGGACAGGGGGCTTTGGGGCTACACCTTC	CASSRTRDRGLWGYTF
TRBV11-1	TRBD2	TRBJ2-2	NA	TGTGCCAGCAGCCAGAGCGGGGGTAACACCGGGGAGCTGTTTTTT	CASSQSGGNTGELFF
TRBV5-4	TRBD2	TRBJ2-2	NA	TGTGCCAGCAGCCCGTTTAGCGGGGGGAACACCGGGGAGCTGTTTTTT	CASSPFSGGNTGELFF
TRBV19	TRBD1	TRBJ1-4	NA	TGTGCCAGTAGTATCGGGACAGATGAAAAACTGTTTTTT	CASSIGTDEKLFF
TRBV5-1	TRBD2	TRBJ2-1	NA	TGCGCCAGCAGCATCGGGACTAACTACAATGAGCAGTTCTTC	CASSIGTNYNEQFF
TRBV7-2	NA	TRBJ1-1	NA	TGTGCCAGCAGCCCTGACTTAAGGCAGACTGAAGCTTTCTTT	CASSPDLRQTEAFF
TRBV5-4	TRBD1	TRBJ1-1	NA	TGTGCCAGCAGCTTGGGGGGGAGACAGGGGAACACTGAAGCTTTCTTT	CASSLGGRQGNTEAFF
TRBV6-1	TRBD1	TRBJ1-1	NA	TGTGCCAGCAGTTTAGGACAGGGGGGGGTCACTGAAGCTTTCTTT	CASSLGQGGVTEAFF
TRBV7-3	NA	TRBJ2-6	NA	TGTGCCGGCAGCTTAGCGGTAGCTGGGGCCAACGTCCTGACTTTC	CAGSLAVAGANVLTF
TRBV28	NA	TRBJ1-2	few	TGTGCCAGCAGTTTGGTTGGGGGCGGCTATGGCTACACCTTC	CASSLVGGGYGYTF
TRBV19	TRBD1	TRBJ1-1	NA	TGTGCCAGTACCTCAATGGGGGACAGGCTGGACACTGAAGCTTTCTTT	CASTSMGDRLDTEAFF
TRBV2	TRBD1	TRBJ2-3	NA	TGTGCCAGCAGTAACGACAGGGTCCACACAGATACGCAGTATTTT	CASSNDRVHTDTQYF
TRBV18	NA	TRBJ1-1	NA	TGTGCCAGCTCACTTGGTCCCTCTATGGACACTGAAGCTTTCTTT	CASSLGPSMDTEAFF
TRBV9	NA	TRBJ1-3	NA	TGTGCCAGCAGCGTAGGGGGGGTGGAATTTGGAAACACCATATATTTT	CASSVGGVEFGNTIYF
TRBV15	TRBD1	TRBJ2-2	NA	TGTGCCACCAGCAGACGGACAGGGGCCCCCGGGGAGCTGTTTTTT	CATSRRTGAPGELFF
TRBV7-2	TRBD2	TRBJ2-3	NA	TGTGCCAGCACCTTAGGACTAGCGGGGGGTGGGGCAGATACGCAGTATTTT	CASTLGLAGGGADTQYF
TRBV19	TRBD2	TRBJ2-5	few	TGTGCCAGTAGTATCGCGGGAGCTCTGGAGACCCAGTACTTC	CASSIAGALETQYF
TRBV4-1	TRBD2	TRBJ2-1	NA	TGCGCCAGCAGCCCGGGACTAGCGGGAGGGGGAGGGGAGCAGTTCTTC	CASSPGLAGGGGEQFF
TRBV28	NA	TRBJ2-2	NA	TGTGCCAGCAGGACGGACTTGAGAGGTTCCGGGGAGCTGTTTTTT	CASRTDLRGSGELFF
TRBV7-8	TRBD1	TRBJ1-5	NA	TGTGCCAGCAGCCCGGACAGGGGACGTCAGCCCCAGCATTTT	CASSPDRGRQPQHF
TRBV6-1	TRBD1	TRBJ1-5	few	TGTGCCAGCAGTCGGACAGGGGAGCTGACTCAGCCCCAGCATTTT	CASSRTGELTQPQHF
TRBV2	TRBD1	TRBJ2-1	NA	TGTGCCAGCAGCGTGGACAGGGTATGGGCCTACAATGAGCAGTTCTTC	CASSVDRVWAYNEQFF
TRBV28	NA	TRBJ2-3	NA	TGTGCCAGCAGATCCGAAGCGCCGGTCACAGATACGCAGTATTTT	CASRSEAPVTDTQYF
TRBV28	TRBD1	TRBJ1-5	NA	TGTGCCAGCAGTGCAGGACAGGGTCTGGGGATAAGTCAGCCCCAGCATTTT	CASSAGQGLGISQPQHF
TRBV7-9	NA	TRBJ1-2	NA	TGTGCCAGCAGCCCTGACAGTATGTATGGCTACACCTTC	CASSPDSMYGYTF